A single sample is the source of the 14 T cell receptor beta chains below, sequenced in a study of memory CD4+ T cells and cytomegalovirus serostatus. The sort gate was single viable CD3+CD4+CD8-CD45RO+ cells for memory CD4+ T cells. TCRdb keeps only in-frame clones here, not all; method: immunoSEQ multiplex PCR. The profile covers 40,000 to 50,000 clones, with roughly 80% appearing a single time and 1.2% taken by the ten largest. The source material was memory CD4+ T cells from blood. The source is an adult in good health and CMV-seropositive.

The rearrangement uses TRBV19 and TRBJ2-4; D is unresolved. The germline V gene has CDR1 LNHDA and CDR2 SQIVND (reference sequence). The V end was cut by 3 bases, the J end by 3 bases, with 9 bases between. CDR3 size: 14 residues. The CDR3 loop reads CASSIAGDKNIQYF. CDR3 DNA: TGTGCCAGTAGTATTGCCGGAGACAAAAACATTCAGTACTTC.

This chain joins TRBV7-9 and TRBJ2-7; 8 bases align to TRBD2. CDR1 is SEHNR, CDR2 FQNEAQ, per germline (reference sequence). The length of the CDR3 is 16 residues. V shed 5 bases and J 6 bases; nucleotides not matched to a gene: 15. The CDR3 loop is CASSGTTAGGSSEQYF. In nucleotides, the CDR3 is TGTGCCAGCAGCGGTACCACGGCGGGGGGCTCGTCCGAGCAGTACTTC.

J is TRBJ2-7 and V is TRBV28, with D perhaps given as TRBD1 or TRBD2 (6 bases each). Germline V CDR1 and CDR2: MDHEN, SYDVKM. This CDR3 contains 14 residues. V gave up 6 bases and J gave up 3 bases, with 15 bases separating them. This CDR3 is CASSRGGEDYEQYF. For the CDR3, the DNA is TGTGCCAGCAGCAGGGGAGGTGAAGACTACGAGCAGTACTTC.

This clone was seen just once. The CDR3 DNA sequence: TGTGCCAGCAGTATAGGGGGAATTAGCAATCAGCCCCAGCATTTT. This translates into CASSIGGISNQPQHF. This chain links TRBV7-2 with TRBJ1-5; D may be TRBD1 (6 bases). CDR1 SGHTA and CDR2 FQGNSA come from the germline V gene. The CDR3 is 15 residues long. V lost 6 bases and J lost 0, with 12 bases in between.

This clone was counted between two and nine times. V usage is TRBV5-4 and J usage is TRBJ2-4; TRBD1 aligns across 7 bases. Germline V gene data show CDR1 as SGHNT and CDR2 as YYREEE (reference sequence). The V and J ends lost 4 bases and 5 bases, in that order; junction bases with no gene match: 15. The CDR3 contains 17 residues. The CDR3: CASSAGRNRDRENIQYF. CDR3 DNA: TGTGCCAGCAGCGCAGGTCGAAATCGGGACAGAGAAAACATTCAGTACTTC.

This clone has a handful of counts. The chain uses TRBV7-8 and TRBJ2-7; D remains unclear. In germline, CDR1 is SGHVS, CDR2 FQNEAQ. V lost 5 bases to trimming and J lost 0 bases, with 11 bases between them. The CDR3 sequence is 14 residues long. The chain's CDR3 is CASSPAVSSYEQYF. The CDR3 DNA follows: TGTGCCAGCAGCCCCGCGGTGAGCTCCTACGAGCAGTACTTC.

In its sample, this clone was seen a few times. The chain couples TRBV2 to TRBJ1-2; D uncertain. This CDR3 comprises 13 residues. Per germline, CDR1 SNHLY and CDR2 FYNNEI. Trimming removed 8 bases at V and 0 bases at J, with 10 bases between. CDR3 DNA: TGTGCCAGCGGGGAAGCAGCTAACTATGGCTACACCTTC. Translated, it gives CASGEAANYGYTF.

The chain carries TRBV11-2 and TRBJ2-4; D possibly corresponds to TRBD2 (6 bases). Trimming took off 3 bases at V and 6 bases at J, with 18 bases between the two ends. The germline gives CDR1 SGHAT, CDR2 FQNNGV. This CDR3 is built from 16 residues. CDR3 protein: CASSFQMTGGRNIQYF. In DNA, the CDR3 is TGTGCCAGCAGCTTCCAGATGACTGGGGGGAGAAACATTCAGTACTTC.

J is TRBJ1-5 and V is TRBV5-3; D remains ambiguous. TRBV5-3 is treated as an ORF (open reading frame) with a function not yet certain. V was pared by 0 bases and J by 4 bases, with 5 bases between. This CDR3 has 13 amino acids. CDR3: CARSLVANQPQHF. In DNA form, the CDR3 reads TGTGCCAGAAGCTTGGTGGCAAATCAGCCCCAGCATTTT.

The rearrangement joins TRBV10-3 to TRBJ1-3; D gene ambiguous. The germline V and J ends were trimmed by 6 bases and 3 bases, with 12 bases remaining between them. In germline, CDR1 is ENHRY, CDR2 SYGVKD. The CDR3 extends over 14 amino acids. The CDR3 loop is CAISPQVYGNTIYF. The DNA for the CDR3 is TGTGCCATCAGCCCCCAGGTCTATGGAAACACCATATATTTT.

J is TRBJ2-3 and V is TRBV7-2; a possible D gene is TRBD2 (5 bases). V was pared by 5 bases and J by 6 bases, with 21 bases between. The CDR3 loop spans 16 amino acids. Germline CDR1 and CDR2: SGHTA and FQGNSA. The CDR3 DNA reads TGTGCCAGCAGCCGGGTTTCTAGCAACGAGGGTGATACGCAGTATTTT. This encodes CASSRVSSNEGDTQYF.

This sequence joins TRBV5-5 and TRBJ2-3; 7 positions agree with TRBD1. The CDR3 sequence is 15 residues long. The germline V gene encodes CDR1 SGHKS and CDR2 YYEKEE (reference sequence). The V gene end was trimmed by 4 bases and the J gene end by 0 bases; junction bases not matched to a gene: 5. CDR3 residues: CASSGKTGSTDTQYF. The CDR3 bases are TGTGCCAGCAGCGGGAAGACAGGGAGCACAGATACGCAGTATTTT.

In its sample, this clone was seen a few times. V gene TRBV19 combines with J gene TRBJ2-2, with D unclear. CDR3 length: 14 residues. The V end lost 4 bases, the J end lost 8 bases, and 14 bases lay between the germline ends. The germline gives CDR1 LNHDA, CDR2 SQIVND (reference sequence). DNA for the CDR3: TGTGCCAGTAGTACCGATTTCAGTGCGGGGGAGCTGTTTTTT. It yields the protein CASSTDFSAGELFF.

The genes are TRBV6-1 and TRBJ1-3; 7 nucleotides match TRBD1. Germline CDR1 MNHNS, CDR2 SASEGT. V lost 8 bases, J lost 0 bases, and 4 bases stayed unmatched. This CDR3 is 14 amino acids long. CDR3 residues: CASRQGRSGNTIYF. CDR3 DNA: TGTGCCAGCCGACAGGGCCGCTCTGGAAACACCATATATTTT.